This TCR beta chain was identified in a study of blood T cell repertoires in COVID-19. Some clones are missing from TCRdb's copy, which holds only in-frame ones; the method was immunoSEQ multiplex PCR. Here the sample spans 110,000 or so clones, more than 80% being singletons. V gave up 5 bases and J gave up 5 bases, with 15 bases separating them. Germline CDR1 reads SGHVS; CDR2 reads FQNEAQ. The CDR3 extends over 14 amino acids. The receptor's source is a man in his 70s with active or convalescent COVID-19. The sequenced material came from peripheral blood. The gene calls are TRBV7-8 and TRBJ1-1, with D maybe TRBD1 (5 bases). Here the CDR3 reads CASSPLGEETEAFF. CDR3 DNA sequence: TGTGCCAGCAGCCCCCTGGGGGAGGAGACTGAAGCTTTCTTT.